The entry that follows covers one TCR beta chain sequence. In this sample, this clonotype turned up many times. Its antigen is still unknown. Per-base quality was not reported, and no clone a single base away is much larger than it. The TCR beta CDR3 regions were amplified from the RNA transcripts. A first-round RT-PCR of the TCR CDR3 used the HTBI primer set with the Qiagen OneStep RT-PCR kit. A second multiplex PCR round built the libraries, followed by size selection and purification. Sequencing of the libraries was done on an Illumina HiSeq2000 using paired-end 100 bp reads. Turning to the authors' computational methods: SOAPnuke was used to process the raw data, removing reads that contained adapters or uncalled bases, had a mean Phred below 15, or lacked an exact match to the constant primer or identifier. High-quality paired reads were merged with COPE v1.2.5, and unique nucleotide sequences were defined as clonotypes. MiTCR v1.1 was used to align clonotypes to the IMGT TRBV, TRBD and TRBJ reference segments. The analysis included only V-J combinations with a frequency above 0.0001, which together covered approximately 99% of the repertoires. The TCS score was defined as the ratio of F50 (clonal expansion) to E x V (chaos), calculated using BLOSUM62-based TCRdist between CDR3 peptides within each V-J. Welch's t-statistics and random forest reduced 514 V-J features to around 14, which were used in a naive Bayes classifier (R e1071). TCRdb itself trimmed the public reads at Q25 with fastp, ran MiXCR and retained productive beta chains. Each CDR3 protein gets just one entry, which takes the most common genes and DNA from the rows behind it. The V and J calls shown here were made by TCRdb, not taken from the authors' results. Here the sample has 540,000 or so distinct CDR3 sequences; around a sixth occur a single time. The ten largest clones represent around 7.8% of the sample.

This sample was included in a study of T cells in Graves' hyperthyroidism and ophthalmopathy (dated by TCRdb to about 2019). Background on the whole study: Peripheral blood samples were taken at the time of initial diagnosis, prior to any treatment. The study also compared thyroid tissue and blood T-cell repertoires from several Graves' hyperthyroidism patients. The paper reports TCR Vbeta CDR3 sequencing of some 140 peripheral blood samples: fewer than 50 ophthalmopathy, 75 to 80 hyperthyroidism and approximately 17 progressor patients. For training and testing, the 100 or so patients in the discovery cohort were randomly divided in a 7:3 ratio. To identify TCR V-J signatures that set the groups apart, the researchers used a discovery cohort of 95 to 100 patients, made up of around 42 with Graves' ophthalmopathy and some 58 with stable Graves' hyperthyroidism. Once sampling was done, hyperthyroidism patients were given methimazole at a starting dose of 30 mg daily, whereas ophthalmopathy patients were given high-dose intravenous methylprednisolone. Prospective prediction of ophthalmopathy was tested in an independent validation cohort of 18 hyperthyroidism patients and 17 patients who later progressed to ophthalmopathy.

The V end gives up 4 bases and the J end 2 bases, leaving 5 bases in the junction not matched to a gene. As encoded in the germline V gene (reference sequence), CDR1 is LGHDT while CDR2 is YNNKEL. Spanning cysteine to phenylalanine, the CDR3 consists of 15 amino acids. Only CDR3 DNA remains: 45 bases, in frame from the first base. Stable Graves' hyperthyroidism was defined as no progression to ophthalmopathy during 18 months of follow-up. Hyperthyroidism patients were newly diagnosed, with disease duration under 2 months, and aged 18 to 65 years. Any patient with an uncontrolled infection, another autoimmune disease, pregnancy or lactation was excluded. Diagnoses were established on the basis of clinical symptoms, serum thyroxine and TRAb, thyroid ultrasound, and orbital computed tomography. PBMCs were separated from under 11 ml of fresh peripheral blood using Ficoll-Paque density gradient centrifugation. Trizol reagent was used to extract total RNA, and RNA quality was then checked on an Agilent 2100 Bioanalyzer.

Beyond this particular receptor, the publication reports: In validation, the model predicted progression to ophthalmopathy a median of around 6.5 months before onset, with about 71% sensitivity and 72.22% specificity. Sample size was not statistically predetermined, and investigators were not blinded to group allocation. A model built on a 13 V-J signature distinguished ophthalmopathy from stable hyperthyroidism, reaching about 89% sensitivity and under 84% specificity in cross-validation and 80%/75% in testing. Most expanded thyroid clonotypes (frequency above 0.001) were also found in blood, which suggests that blood repertoires may mirror thyroid immune responses.

This sequence originates from a woman in her 30s with Graves' hyperthyroidism. This receptor chain uses TRBV3-1 and TRBJ2-1; TRBD2 matches 7 bases in the middle. The sample was blood. The CDR3 region reads CASSPTSETYNEQFF. The DNA reads TGTGCCAGCAGCCCCACTAGCGAAACCTACAATGAGCAGTTCTTC.